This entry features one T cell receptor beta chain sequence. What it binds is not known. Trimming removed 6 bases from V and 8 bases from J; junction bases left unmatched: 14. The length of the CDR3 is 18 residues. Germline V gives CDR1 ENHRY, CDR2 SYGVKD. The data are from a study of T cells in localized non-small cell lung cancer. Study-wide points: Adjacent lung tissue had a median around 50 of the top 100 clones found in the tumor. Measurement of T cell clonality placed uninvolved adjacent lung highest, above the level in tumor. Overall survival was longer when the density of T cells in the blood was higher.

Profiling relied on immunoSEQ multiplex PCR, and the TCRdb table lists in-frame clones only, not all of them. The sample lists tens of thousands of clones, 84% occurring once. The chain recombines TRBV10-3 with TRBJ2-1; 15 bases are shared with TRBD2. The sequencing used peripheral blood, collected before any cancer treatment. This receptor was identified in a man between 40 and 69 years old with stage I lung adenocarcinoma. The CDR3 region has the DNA TGTGCCATCAGGCCGGGACTAGCGGGAGGAGGTACTAGGGATGAGCAGTTCTTC. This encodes CAIRPGLAGGGTRDEQFF.